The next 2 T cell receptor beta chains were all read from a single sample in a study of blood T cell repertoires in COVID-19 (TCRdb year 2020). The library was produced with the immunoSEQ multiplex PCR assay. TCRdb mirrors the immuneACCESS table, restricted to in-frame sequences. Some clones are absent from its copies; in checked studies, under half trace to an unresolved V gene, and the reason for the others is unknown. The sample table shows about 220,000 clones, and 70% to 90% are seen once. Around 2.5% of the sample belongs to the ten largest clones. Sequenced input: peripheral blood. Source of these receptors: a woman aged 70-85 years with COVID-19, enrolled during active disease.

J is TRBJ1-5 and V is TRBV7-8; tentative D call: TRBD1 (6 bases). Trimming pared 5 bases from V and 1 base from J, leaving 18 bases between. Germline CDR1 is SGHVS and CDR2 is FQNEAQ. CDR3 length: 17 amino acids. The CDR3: CASSIKGEGPSNQPQHF. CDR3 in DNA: TGTGCCAGCAGCATAAAGGGGGAGGGGCCCAGCAATCAGCCCCAGCATTTT.

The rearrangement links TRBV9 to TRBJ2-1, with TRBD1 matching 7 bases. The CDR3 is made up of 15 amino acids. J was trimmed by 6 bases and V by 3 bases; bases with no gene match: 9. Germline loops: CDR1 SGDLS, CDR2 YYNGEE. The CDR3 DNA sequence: TGTGCCAGCAGCGATAGACAGGGAATGGGCAATGAGCAGTTCTTC. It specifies CASSDRQGMGNEQFF. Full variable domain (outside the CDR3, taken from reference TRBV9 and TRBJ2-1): DSGVTQTPKHLITATGQRVTLRCSPRSGDLSVYWYQQSLDQGLQFLIQYYNGEERAKGNILERFSAQQFPDLHSELNLSSLELGDSALYFCASSDRQGMGNEQFFGPGTRLTVL.